The 14 T cell receptor beta chains below all came from one sample that was sequenced in a study of Ad26.COV2.S vaccination and SARS-CoV-2 variants. Treatment in this sample: 15 to 20 received Ad26.COV2.S at low or high dose, single or two shots; several received placebo; per-sample allocation not given. Sample collection was performed on day 63 after the first vaccine or placebo injection. Sequenced by immunoSEQ multiplex PCR; TCRdb stores in-frame clones only, minus some. The sample contains approximately 480,000 clones, approximately 90% of which appear only once. The sample in question was peripheral blood, obtained in a trial of Ad26.COV2.S vaccine versus placebo. The receptors stem from a person aged 18-65 years who received the Ad26.COV2.S COVID-19 vaccine or a placebo.

This chain uses TRBV27 with TRBJ1-3; D remains ambiguous. The CDR3 spans 13 residues. Trimming shortened V by 3 bases and J by 4 bases, and 7 bases separated the two germline ends. Germline V gives CDR1 MNHEY, CDR2 SMNVEV (reference sequence). The CDR3 protein is CASSLGRGNTIYF. CDR3 in DNA: TGTGCCAGCAGTTTGGGGAGGGGAAACACCATATATTTT.

The CDR3 DNA is TGTGCCAGCAGTCGATCGAGACCTCAAGGCTACAATGAGCAGTTCTTC. Translated, it gives CASSRSRPQGYNEQFF. The V and J genes are TRBV9 and TRBJ2-1; D is unresolved. Germline loops: CDR1 SGDLS, CDR2 YYNGEE. The CDR3 runs 16 residues. V lost 5 bases and J lost 3, with 18 bases in between.

This sequence joins TRBV7-8 and TRBJ2-4, with D hard to call. The germline V gene has CDR1 SGHVS and CDR2 FQNEAQ. The V end was cut by 1 base, the J end by 0 bases, with 10 bases between. This CDR3 region has 16 residues. CDR3 sequence (DNA): TGTGCCAGCAGCTTAGAGCTGGGCTCAGCCAAAAACATTCAGTACTTC. It yields the protein CASSLELGSAKNIQYF.

This clone was seen only a few times. CDR3 residues: CASTAVNYGYTF. CDR3 DNA sequence: TGTGCCAGTACTGCCGTAAACTATGGCTACACCTTC. V usage is TRBV19 and J usage is TRBJ1-2; D not resolved. Germline V gene data show CDR1 as LNHDA and CDR2 as SQIVND (reference sequence). The germline V and J ends were trimmed by 7 bases and 2 bases, with 8 bases remaining between them. This CDR3 has 12 amino acids. Complete variable domain (other parts from reference TRBV19 and TRBJ1-2): DGGITQSPKYLFRKEGQNVTLSCEQNLNHDAMYWYRQDPGQGLRLIYYSQIVNDFQKGDIAEGYSVSREKKESFPLTVTSAQKNPTAFYLCASTAVNYGYTFGSGTRLTVV.

This clone occurred a few times. This chain connects TRBV9 to TRBJ2-7; 12 bases are shared with TRBD1. Germline V lookup: CDR1 SGDLS, CDR2 YYNGEE. The J segment lost 7 bases and the V segment lost 3 bases, leaving 5 bases of the junction unmatched. The CDR3 runs 14 residues. The CDR3 sequence: CASSEWDRGLEQYF. The CDR3 DNA reads as TGTGCCAGCAGCGAGTGGGACAGGGGGCTTGAGCAGTACTTC.

The chain is built from TRBV15 and TRBJ2-7; the D gene is possibly TRBD1 (7 bases). Germline assignment: CDR1 LNHNV and CDR2 YYDKDF (reference sequence). The CDR3 has 15 amino acids. Trimming left V 1 base short and J 3 bases short, with 13 bases between. CDR3 coding DNA: TGTGCCACCAGCAGAGGCGGGACAGTACTCTACGAGCAGTACTTC. Encoded protein: CATSRGGTVLYEQYF.

A few counts support this clone. The rearrangement uses TRBV29-1 and TRBJ1-3; no definite D call. CDR3 length equals 10 residues. V lost 5 bases and J lost 7, with 6 bases in between. Germline CDR1 is SQVTM and CDR2 is ANQGSEA. The CDR3 reads CSVSLNTIYF. The CDR3 DNA follows: TGCAGCGTTTCTCTCAACACCATATATTTT.

The chain carries TRBV19 and TRBJ2-2; 11 nucleotides align to TRBD1. CDR3 length: 14 residues. The J segment lost 6 bases and the V segment lost 3 bases, leaving 0 bases of the junction unmatched. Germline CDR1 reads LNHDA; CDR2 reads SQIVND (reference sequence). Written as DNA, the CDR3 is TGTGCCAGTAGTATGGGACAGGGGGCCGGGGAGCTGTTTTTT. Translated, it gives CASSMGQGAGELFF.

This chain uses TRBV19 with TRBJ1-1, with D perhaps TRBD1 (6 bases). Germline V gene sequence: CDR1 LNHDA, CDR2 SQIVND (reference sequence). Trimming took off 9 bases at V and 5 bases at J, with 19 bases between the two ends. The CDR3 length is 14 residues. CDR3 protein: CASLPGGARTEAFF. In DNA, the CDR3 is TGTGCCAGCCTCCCGGGGGGGGCAAGAACTGAAGCTTTCTTT.

In its sample, this clone was seen once. CDR3 nucleotides: TGTGCCAGCTCACTTCAGGGGTGGAACTACGAGCAGTACTTC. It is translated as CASSLQGWNYEQYF. The chain carries TRBV18 and TRBJ2-7; weak D call: TRBD1 (6 bases). This CDR3 has 14 residues. Trimming shortened V by 4 bases and J by 3 bases, and 13 bases separated the two germline ends. CDR1 and CDR2 from the germline V gene are KGHSH and LQKENI.

J is TRBJ1-6 and V is TRBV6-5; tentatively, D is TRBD1 (5 bases). CDR1 is MNHEY and CDR2 is SVGAGI in the germline V gene. The CDR3 loop spans 15 amino acids. The V gene lost 2 bases and the J gene lost 9 bases, with 14 bases spanning the gap. The CDR3 spells CASSYLPGTGSPLHF. In nucleotides, the CDR3 is TGTGCCAGCAGTTACCTCCCAGGGACGGGTTCACCCCTCCACTTT.

In its sample, this clone was seen a few times. The rearrangement uses TRBV7-9 and TRBJ1-2; no clear D gene. V was cut by 0 bases and J by 8 bases, with 7 bases left in between. In germline, CDR1 is SEHNR, CDR2 FQNEAQ (reference sequence). The CDR3 length is 12 residues. Here the CDR3 DNA reads TGTGCCAGCAGCTTAGCGGTGGAGGGCTACACCTTC. Protein product: CASSLAVEGYTF.

CDR3 nucleotide sequence: TGCGCCAGCAGCCAGGTGCCACCGTCACCCCTCCACTTT. Translation gives CASSQVPPSPLHF. V and J are TRBV4-3 and TRBJ1-6; D not resolved. The CDR3 spans 13 residues. Looked up from germline, CDR1 is LGHNA and CDR2 is YSLEER. Trimming took off 3 bases at V and 10 bases at J, with 10 bases between the two ends.

The J gene is TRBJ1-2, the V gene TRBV19; unclear D gene. There are 15 residues in the CDR3. The germline V and J ends were trimmed by 3 bases and 2 bases, with 13 bases remaining between them. Germline-derived CDR1 and CDR2 are LNHDA and SQIVND (reference sequence). CDR3 nucleotide sequence: TGTGCCAGTAGTATGAGCGAACCGGGGAACTATGGCTACACCTTC. This sequence encodes CASSMSEPGNYGYTF.